The T cell receptor (beta chain) described here comes from a study of CD8+ T cells in alopecia areata. Looking at the study overall: The share of scalp area affected provided the severity score for treated patients.

General observations from the study: Tofacitinib delivered significant drops in scalp clonality and in expanded CD8+ clones among the top 100. Lesional scalp, especially alopecia totalis/universalis, showed higher clonality than normal scalp.

In germline, CDR1 is MNHEY, CDR2 SVGAGI. J lost 6 bases, V lost 8 bases, and 9 bases had no gene match. The length of the CDR3 is 14 residues. Treatment denoted: oral pan-JAK inhibitor, 5-10 mg twice daily. Those with alopecia areata gave lesional scalp punch biopsies and peripheral blood. Following RNA extraction, reverse transcription yielded cDNA that acted as the sequencing template. Here immunoSEQ multiplex PCR was the method, and the copy in TCRdb shows in-frame clones only, minus some. The sample consists of more than 110,000 clones, 54% of them appearing once. In regard to this clone: Its antigen remains unknown.

The genes are TRBV6-5 and TRBJ2-7, with 11 bases aligning to TRBD2. The receptor's source is a human donor with alopecia areata. The sequences come from CD8+ T cells sorted from blood, collected at week 4, from a patient treated with tofacitinib. The CDR3 here is CASGILAGVGEQYF. The CDR3 region has the DNA TGTGCCAGCGGCATACTAGCGGGGGTTGGCGAGCAGTACTTC.